This T cell receptor beta chain was recovered during a study of PD-1 blockade in mismatch repair-deficient tumors. Germline CDR1 SGHTA, CDR2 FQGNSA. This CDR3 is 15 amino acids long. The V gene end was trimmed by 1 base and the J gene end by 2 bases; junction bases not matched to a gene: 3. Measured with immunoSEQ multiplex PCR; TCRdb has only the in-frame clones, and not every one. The sample holds about 40,000 clones, 70% to 90% seen once. The sequence derives from an adult with mismatch repair-deficient cancer. V is TRBV7-2 and J is TRBJ2-3; 7 bases align to TRBD1. Here the sequenced sample was peripheral blood, taken approximately 1.5 years after starting pembrolizumab. The CDR3 bases are TGTGCCAGCAGCTTAGACAGGGGTCCCACAGATACGCAGTATTTT. This codes for CASSLDRGPTDTQYF.